This T cell receptor (beta chain) was recorded in a study of T-cell memory formation after mild COVID-19. TCRdb analysed the 5' RACE reads with MiXCR anew, one entry per CDR3 protein. The sample lists 140,000 or so distinct CDR3 sequences, 6% to 6.5% occurring once. This clonotype has ten or more counts. The CDR3 totals 12 residues. V lost 4 bases and J 4 bases, leaving 8 bases between the germline ends. This receptor was taken from an adult woman who had mild COVID-19 (a few samples of this study predate the infection). Cell type and time point are not known. The sequencing sample was made of PBMCs or a T cell subset sorted from them (not recorded which). V is TRBV12-3 or TRBV12-4 and J is TRBJ2-7; D remains unclear. CDR3 nucleotides: TGTGCCAGCAGTTCCCGCGGTTACGAGCAGTACTTC. The encoded protein is CASSSRGYEQYF.